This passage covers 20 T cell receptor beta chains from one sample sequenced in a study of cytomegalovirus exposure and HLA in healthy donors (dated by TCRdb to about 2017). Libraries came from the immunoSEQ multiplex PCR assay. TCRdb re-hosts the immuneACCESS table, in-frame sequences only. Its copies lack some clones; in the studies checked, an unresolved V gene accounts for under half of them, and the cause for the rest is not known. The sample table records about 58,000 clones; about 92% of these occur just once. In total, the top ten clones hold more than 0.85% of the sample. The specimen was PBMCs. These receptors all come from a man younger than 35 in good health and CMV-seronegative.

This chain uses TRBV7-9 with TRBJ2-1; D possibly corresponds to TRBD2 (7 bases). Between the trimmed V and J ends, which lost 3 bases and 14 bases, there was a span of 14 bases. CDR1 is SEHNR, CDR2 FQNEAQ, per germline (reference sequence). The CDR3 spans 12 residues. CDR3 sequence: CASSFLGGPEFF. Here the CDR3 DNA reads TGTGCCAGCAGCTTTTTGGGGGGGCCGGAGTTCTTC.

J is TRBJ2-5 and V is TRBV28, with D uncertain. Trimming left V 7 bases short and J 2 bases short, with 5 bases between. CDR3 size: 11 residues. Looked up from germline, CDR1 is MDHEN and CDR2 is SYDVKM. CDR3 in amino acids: CASTKQETQYF. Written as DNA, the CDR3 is TGTGCCAGCACCAAACAAGAGACCCAGTACTTC.

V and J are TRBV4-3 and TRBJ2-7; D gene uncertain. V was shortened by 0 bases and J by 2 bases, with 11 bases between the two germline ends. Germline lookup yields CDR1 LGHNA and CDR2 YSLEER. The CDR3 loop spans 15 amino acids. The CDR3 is CASSQERQITYEQYF. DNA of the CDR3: TGCGCCAGCAGCCAAGAGCGGCAGATTACCTACGAGCAGTACTTC.

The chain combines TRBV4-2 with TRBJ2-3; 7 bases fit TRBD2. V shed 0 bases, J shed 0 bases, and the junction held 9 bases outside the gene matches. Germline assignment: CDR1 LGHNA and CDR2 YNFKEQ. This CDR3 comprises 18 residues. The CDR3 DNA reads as TGTGCCAGCAGCCAAGACCCCGGGGGTAGCGGGAGCACAGATACGCAGTATTTT. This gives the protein CASSQDPGGSGSTDTQYF.

The CDR3 loop reads CASSDVQLYEQYF. The CDR3 coding sequence is TGTGCCAGCAGTGATGTACAGCTATACGAGCAGTACTTC. This sequence joins TRBV2 and TRBJ2-7; the D is unclear. The CDR3 has 13 residues. The germline CDR1 and CDR2 sequences are SNHLY and FYNNEI. The V and J ends lost 3 bases and 4 bases respectively, with 10 bases between them.

The CDR3 DNA is TGTGCCAGCAGCCTTATCCCGGGATACACAGATACGCAGTATTTT. As protein: CASSLIPGYTDTQYF. The chain recombines TRBV6-6 with TRBJ2-3, with D perhaps matching TRBD2 (5 bases). In germline, CDR1 is MNHNY, CDR2 SVGAGI (reference sequence). V was cut by 6 bases and J by 2 bases, with 15 bases left in between. This CDR3 contains 15 residues.

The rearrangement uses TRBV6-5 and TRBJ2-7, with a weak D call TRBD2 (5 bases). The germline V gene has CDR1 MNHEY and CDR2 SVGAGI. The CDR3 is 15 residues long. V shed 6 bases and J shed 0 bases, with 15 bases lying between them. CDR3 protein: CASRESGLASYEQYF. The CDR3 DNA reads TGTGCCAGCAGAGAGAGCGGACTTGCCTCCTACGAGCAGTACTTC.

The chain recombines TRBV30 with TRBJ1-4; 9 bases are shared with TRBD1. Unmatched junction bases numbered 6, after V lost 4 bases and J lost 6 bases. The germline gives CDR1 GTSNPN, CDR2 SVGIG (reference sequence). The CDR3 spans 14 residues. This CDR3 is CAWTPGQGYEKLFF. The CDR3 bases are TGTGCCTGGACACCGGGACAGGGTTATGAAAAACTGTTTTTT.

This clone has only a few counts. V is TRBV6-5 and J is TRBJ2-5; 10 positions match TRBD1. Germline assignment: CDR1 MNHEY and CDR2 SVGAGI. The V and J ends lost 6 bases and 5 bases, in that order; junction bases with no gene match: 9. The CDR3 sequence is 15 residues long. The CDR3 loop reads CASSRKPGQGETQYF. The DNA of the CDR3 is TGTGCCAGCAGCCGTAAACCGGGACAGGGGGAGACCCAGTACTTC.

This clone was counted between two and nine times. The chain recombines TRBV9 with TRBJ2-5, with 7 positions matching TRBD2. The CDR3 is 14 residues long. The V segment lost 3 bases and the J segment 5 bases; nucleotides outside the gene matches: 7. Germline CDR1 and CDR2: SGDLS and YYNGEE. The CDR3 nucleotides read TGTGCCAGCAGCGGAACGGGGGGTGTCGAGACCCAGTACTTC. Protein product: CASSGTGGVETQYF. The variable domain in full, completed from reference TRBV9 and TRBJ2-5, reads DSGVTQTPKHLITATGQRVTLRCSPRSGDLSVYWYQQSLDQGLQFLIQYYNGEERAKGNILERFSAQQFPDLHSELNLSSLELGDSALYFCASSGTGGVETQYFGPGTRLLVL.

The CDR3 sequence: CSVNTAYGYTF. The DNA of the CDR3 is TGCAGCGTTAACACAGCCTATGGCTACACCTTC. This chain connects TRBV29-1 to TRBJ1-2; D gene uncertain. The germline CDR1 and CDR2 sequences are SQVTM and ANQGSEA. The CDR3 is 11 amino acids. Trimming removed 5 bases from V and 4 bases from J, with 8 bases in between. Filled out from reference TRBV29-1 and TRBJ1-2, the complete variable domain reads SAVISQKPSRDICQRGTSLTIQCQVDSQVTMMFWYRQQPGQSLTLIATANQGSEATYESGFVIDKFPISRPNLTFSTLTVSNMSPEDSSIYLCSVNTAYGYTFGSGTRLTVV.

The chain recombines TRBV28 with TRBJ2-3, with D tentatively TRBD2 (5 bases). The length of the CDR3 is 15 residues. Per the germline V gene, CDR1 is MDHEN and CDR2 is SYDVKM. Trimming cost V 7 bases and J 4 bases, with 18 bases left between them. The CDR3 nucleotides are TGTGCCAGCATGGACTTAGGGAGTATGGCAGATACGCAGTATTTT. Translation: CASMDLGSMADTQYF.

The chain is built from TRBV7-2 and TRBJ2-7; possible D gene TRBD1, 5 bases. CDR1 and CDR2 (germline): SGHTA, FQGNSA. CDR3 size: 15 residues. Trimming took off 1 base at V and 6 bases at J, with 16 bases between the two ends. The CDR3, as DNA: TGTGCCAGCAGCTTAGTTTCGGCAGGGCTCCCCGAGCAGTACTTC. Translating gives CASSLVSAGLPEQYF.

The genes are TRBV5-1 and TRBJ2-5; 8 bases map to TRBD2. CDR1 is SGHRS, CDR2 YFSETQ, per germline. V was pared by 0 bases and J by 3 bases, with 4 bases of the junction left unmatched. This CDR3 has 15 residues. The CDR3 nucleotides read TGCGCCAGCAGCTTGGGGGCACTAGCGGAAGAGACCCAGTACTTC. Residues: CASSLGALAEETQYF.

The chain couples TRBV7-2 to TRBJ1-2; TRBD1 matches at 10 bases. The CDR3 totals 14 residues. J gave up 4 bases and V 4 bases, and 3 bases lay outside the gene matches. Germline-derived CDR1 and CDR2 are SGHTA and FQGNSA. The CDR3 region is CASSWTGGSYGYTF. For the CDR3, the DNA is TGTGCCAGCAGCTGGACAGGGGGTAGCTATGGCTACACCTTC.

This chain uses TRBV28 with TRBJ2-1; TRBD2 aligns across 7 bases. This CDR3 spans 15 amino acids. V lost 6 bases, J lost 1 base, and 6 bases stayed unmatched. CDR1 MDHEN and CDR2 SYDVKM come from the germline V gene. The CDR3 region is CASSIRDYSYNEQFF. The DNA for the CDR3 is TGTGCCAGCAGCATAAGGGACTATTCCTACAATGAGCAGTTCTTC. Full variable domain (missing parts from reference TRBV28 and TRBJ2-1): DVKVTQSSRYLVKRTGEKVFLECVQDMDHENMFWYRQDPGLGLRLIYFSYDVKMKEKGDIPEGYSVSREKKERFSLILESASTNQTSMYLCASSIRDYSYNEQFFGPGTRLTVL.

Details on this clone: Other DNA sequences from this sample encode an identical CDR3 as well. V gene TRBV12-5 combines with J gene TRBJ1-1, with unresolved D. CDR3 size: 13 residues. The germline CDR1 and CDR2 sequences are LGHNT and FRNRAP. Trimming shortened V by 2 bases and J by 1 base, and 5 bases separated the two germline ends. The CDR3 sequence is CASGLTPNTEAFF. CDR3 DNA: TGTGCTAGTGGTTTGACTCCGAACACTGAAGCTTTCTTT.

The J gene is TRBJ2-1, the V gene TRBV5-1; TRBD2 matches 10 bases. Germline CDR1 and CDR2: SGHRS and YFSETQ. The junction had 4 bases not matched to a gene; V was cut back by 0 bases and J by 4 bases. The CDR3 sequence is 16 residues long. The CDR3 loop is CASSLAELAGYNEQFF. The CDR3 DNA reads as TGCGCCAGCAGCTTGGCCGAACTAGCGGGGTACAATGAGCAGTTCTTC. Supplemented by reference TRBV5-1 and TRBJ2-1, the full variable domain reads KAGVTQTPRYLIKTRGQQVTLSCSPISGHRSVSWYQQTPGQGLQFLFEYFSETQRNKGNFPGRFSGRQFSNSRSEMNVSTLELGDSALYLCASSLAELAGYNEQFFGPGTRLTVL.

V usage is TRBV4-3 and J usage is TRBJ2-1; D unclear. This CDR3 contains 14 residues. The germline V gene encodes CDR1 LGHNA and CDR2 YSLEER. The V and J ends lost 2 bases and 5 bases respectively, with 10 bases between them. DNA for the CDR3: TGCGCCAGCAGCCAAACCGACACTGACAATGAGCAGTTCTTC. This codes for CASSQTDTDNEQFF.

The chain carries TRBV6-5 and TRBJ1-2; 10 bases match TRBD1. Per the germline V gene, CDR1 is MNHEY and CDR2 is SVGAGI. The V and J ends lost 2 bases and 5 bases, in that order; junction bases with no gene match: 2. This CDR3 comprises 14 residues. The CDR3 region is CASSYRTGGYGYTF. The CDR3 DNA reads TGTGCCAGCAGTTACAGGACAGGGGGTTATGGCTACACCTTC.